This T cell receptor beta chain is drawn from a study of blood T cell repertoires in COVID-19. At the level of the study: PBMCs, B-cell-depleted T cells, or T cells were the source of the cDNA or gDNA that made up the material.

The CDR3 totals 15 residues. V lost 5 bases and J lost 3; bases outside the gene matches: 10. CDR1 LGHNT and CDR2 FRNRAP come from the germline V gene. Study processing details: Amplifying reference gene primers gave estimates of nucleated cell counts. TCRdb's copy holds only in-frame clones and misses some; the assay was immunoSEQ multiplex PCR. Clonal size and the V and J genes are those of that table, whereas D and trimming came from the DNA. The data show about 200,000 clones, with roughly four fifths seen just once and approximately 12% held by the top ten. This clone was seen more than once but under ten times.

The receptor comes from a woman aged 40-49 years with acute or convalescent COVID-19. Sequenced material: peripheral blood. This chain joins TRBV12-5 and TRBJ2-7, with 7 bases matching TRBD1. CDR3 region: CASGQSRDSNYEQYF. Written as DNA, the CDR3 is TGTGCTAGTGGTCAGTCCCGGGACAGCAACTACGAGCAGTACTTC.